A single sample gave rise to the 21 T cell receptor beta chains below, sequenced in a study of OX40 agonist ivuxolimab in advanced cancers. Library creation used the immunoSEQ multiplex PCR assay. What TCRdb holds here is the immuneACCESS table cut down to in-frame rearrangements. Part of the clones is not present; checked against another copy, under half of the missing clones reflect an unresolved V gene, and the others are unexplained. The sample contains approximately 56,000 clones, 87% of them found a single time. The ten largest account for less than 2% of the sample. Sequenced here: CD4+ or CD8+ T cells sorted from blood, sampled in a trial of the OX40 agonist ivuxolimab. Receptors were obtained from an adult with an advanced solid tumor such as melanoma, head and neck, liver or kidney cancer.

Only a few counts were recorded for this clone. The J gene is TRBJ1-1, the V gene TRBV19; a possible D gene is TRBD1 (6 bases). V lost 5 bases to trimming and J lost 8 bases, with 12 bases between them. Germline values: CDR1 LNHDA, CDR2 SQIVND (reference sequence). The CDR3 has 12 amino acids. The CDR3 sequence is CASSARTAEAFF. The CDR3 DNA follows: TGTGCCAGTAGTGCTCGGACAGCCGAAGCTTTCTTT.

CDR3 amino acids: CASSPGQGAYNEQFF. The CDR3 nucleotides are TGCGCCAGCAGCCCCGGACAGGGGGCCTACAATGAGCAGTTCTTC. The chain is built from TRBV5-1 and TRBJ2-1; 10 nucleotides match TRBD1. V gave up 4 bases and J gave up 2 bases; unmatched junction bases: 3. Germline V lookup: CDR1 SGHRS, CDR2 YFSETQ. The CDR3 runs 15 residues.

The chain joins TRBV7-9 to TRBJ2-2; 12 bases map to TRBD2. This CDR3 is 15 amino acids long. With V trimmed by 4 bases and J by 6 bases, 3 bases remained unmatched. The germline gives CDR1 SEHNR, CDR2 FQNEAQ (reference sequence). For the CDR3, the DNA is TGTGCCAGCAGCTCTTGGACTAGCGGGGCCGGGGAGCTGTTTTTT. Amino acids: CASSSWTSGAGELFF.

This sequence joins TRBV28 and TRBJ1-5; D perhaps matches TRBD1 (6 bases). Per the germline V gene, CDR1 is MDHEN and CDR2 is SYDVKM. This CDR3 contains 17 residues. Deletions cut 3 bases from V and 9 bases from J, with 24 bases between. In DNA, the CDR3 is TGTGCCAGCAGTTTTGTTAGTGTTGGGGGACAAATTGTGCCCCAGCATTTT. Its translation is CASSFVSVGGQIVPQHF.

This chain connects TRBV27 to TRBJ1-3; the D gene is possibly TRBD1 (6 bases). Per germline, CDR1 MNHEY and CDR2 SMNVEV (reference sequence). V was clipped by 1 base and J by 0 bases, with 22 bases between them. The CDR3 runs to 20 residues. CDR3 nucleotides: TGTGCCAGCAGTTTATGGGGGGGCCGGGGGGCATCGCCCTCTGGAAACACCATATATTTT. Translation: CASSLWGGRGASPSGNTIYF.

This chain connects TRBV5-5 to TRBJ2-2, with TRBD1 matching 7 bases. The CDR3 length is 14 residues. V dropped 4 bases and J dropped 6; count of bases not matched to a gene: 6. Germline V CDR1 and CDR2: SGHKS, YYEKEE (reference sequence). The CDR3 is CASSPTGNPGELFF. Written as DNA, the CDR3 is TGTGCCAGCAGCCCGACAGGGAATCCCGGGGAGCTGTTTTTT.

This chain links TRBV6-1 with TRBJ1-1; the D is unclear. CDR3 length: 11 residues. Trimming left V 7 bases short and J 5 bases short, with 8 bases between. Germline lookup yields CDR1 MNHNS and CDR2 SASEGT. In DNA, the CDR3 is TGTGCCAGCAACCGGGATACTGAAGCTTTCTTT. Translating it yields CASNRDTEAFF.

The V and J genes are TRBV14 and TRBJ1-2; 7 nucleotides align to TRBD1. Germline V gene sequence: CDR1 SGHDN, CDR2 FVKESK. The CDR3 loop spans 17 amino acids. The V segment lost 4 bases and the J segment 8 bases; nucleotides outside the gene matches: 19. DNA of the CDR3: TGTGCCAGCAGCCCCAAGAGGGGGGCAAGAGGGGGCGCAGGCTACACCTTC. This gives the protein CASSPKRGARGGAGYTF.

The J gene is TRBJ2-1, the V gene TRBV5-4, with D perhaps matching TRBD1 (6 bases). V was clipped by 4 bases and J by 0 bases, with 20 bases between them. Germline-derived CDR1 and CDR2 are SGHNT and YYREEE (reference sequence). The length of the CDR3 is 18 residues. CDR3 protein: CASSTKTGTSSSYNEQFF. The CDR3 DNA reads TGTGCCAGCAGCACTAAGACGGGGACATCGAGCTCCTACAATGAGCAGTTCTTC.

This rearrangement joins TRBV6-6 to TRBJ2-3; D not resolved. The V end was cut by 10 bases, the J end by 6 bases, with 14 bases between. The CDR3 has 12 residues. CDR1 and CDR2 (germline): MNHNY, SVGAGI (reference sequence). The CDR3 here is CATSQVVDTQYF. CDR3 coding DNA: TGTGCCACCAGCCAGGTTGTGGATACGCAGTATTTT.

The chain combines TRBV4-1 with TRBJ2-2; D might be TRBD1 (6 bases). V was shortened by 0 bases and J by 0 bases, with 14 bases between the two germline ends. The germline V gene encodes CDR1 MGHRA and CDR2 YSYEKL. CDR3 size: 18 residues. The CDR3 here is CASSQDPGQFTNTGELFF. The DNA of the CDR3 is TGCGCCAGCAGCCAAGATCCCGGACAGTTTACGAACACCGGGGAGCTGTTTTTT.

The chain links TRBV2 to TRBJ2-7, with D possibly called TRBD1 or TRBD2 (5 bases each). V was pared by 2 bases and J by 5 bases, with 10 bases between. The CDR3 runs 13 residues. Per the germline V gene, CDR1 is SNHLY and CDR2 is FYNNEI. The CDR3 coding sequence is TGTGCCAGCAGTGAACAGGGAGTGAACGAGCAGTACTTC. Amino acid sequence: CASSEQGVNEQYF.

The chain is built from TRBV7-9 and TRBJ1-6; a weak D match, TRBD1 (5 bases). Trimming removed 5 bases at V and 0 bases at J, with 14 bases between. Germline V lookup: CDR1 SEHNR, CDR2 FQNEAQ (reference sequence). CDR3 length: 17 residues. The CDR3 sequence: CASSPPGASSYNSPLHF. The CDR3, as DNA: TGTGCCAGCAGCCCACCTGGGGCGAGCTCCTATAATTCACCCCTCCACTTT.

The chain links TRBV6-1 to TRBJ1-2, with 8 positions matching TRBD1. The CDR3 extends over 12 amino acids. Germline values: CDR1 MNHNS, CDR2 SASEGT. The V gene end was trimmed by 6 bases and the J gene end by 8 bases; junction bases not matched to a gene: 5. Here the CDR3 DNA reads TGTGCCAGCAGGGACAGGGTTTACGGCTACACCTTC. It yields the protein CASRDRVYGYTF.

The chain is built from TRBV7-9 and TRBJ2-5; possible D gene TRBD1, 6 bases. The germline V gene has CDR1 SEHNR and CDR2 FQNEAQ (reference sequence). The CDR3 loop spans 14 amino acids. The ends were cut back, 3 bases at V and 5 bases at J, with 13 bases in the middle. The CDR3 region has the DNA TGTGCCAGCAGCTTTTGGGGGCGCGGGGAGACCCAGTACTTC. Protein: CASSFWGRGETQYF.

This clone was detected only once. The chain is built from TRBV27 and TRBJ2-1; possible D gene TRBD2, 5 bases. Germline CDR1 reads MNHEY; CDR2 reads SMNVEV (reference sequence). The CDR3 consists of 16 residues. V was trimmed by 5 bases and J by 0 bases, leaving 14 bases between them. CDR3 loop: CASSLLAHSSYNEQFF. CDR3 in DNA: TGTGCCAGCAGTCTCCTAGCACATAGCTCCTACAATGAGCAGTTCTTC.

The chain uses TRBV28 and TRBJ2-1; TRBD1 agrees at 10 bases. This CDR3 contains 15 residues. The ends lost 3 bases at V and 5 bases at J; junction bases unmatched: 4. Germline V lookup: CDR1 MDHEN, CDR2 SYDVKM. DNA for the CDR3: TGTGCCAGCAGTTTGGCGGGACAGGGGAACAATGAGCAGTTCTTC. Translating it yields CASSLAGQGNNEQFF. Combining the CDR3 with reference TRBV28 and TRBJ2-1 gives the whole variable domain DVKVTQSSRYLVKRTGEKVFLECVQDMDHENMFWYRQDPGLGLRLIYFSYDVKMKEKGDIPEGYSVSREKKERFSLILESASTNQTSMYLCASSLAGQGNNEQFFGPGTRLTVL.

This rearrangement joins TRBV10-3 to TRBJ2-5; 8 nucleotides align to TRBD1. This CDR3 comprises 13 residues. V lost 4 bases to trimming and J lost 5 bases; unmatched junction nucleotides: 3. CDR1 and CDR2 from the germline V gene are ENHRY and SYGVKD. The DNA of the CDR3 is TGTGCCATCAGTGGGGACAGGTTCGAGACCCAGTACTTC. Its protein product is CAISGDRFETQYF.

J is TRBJ2-1 and V is TRBV7-2; TRBD2 agrees at 10 bases. V lost 1 base, J lost 8 bases, and 2 bases stayed unmatched. CDR3 length: 14 residues. Germline CDR1 reads SGHTA; CDR2 reads FQGNSA. The CDR3 coding sequence is TGTGCCAGCAGCTTAGGGCTAGCGGGAGATGAGCAGTTCTTC. Translating it yields CASSLGLAGDEQFF.

The sample holds one count of this clone. A read error may produce the germline difference seen at one junction end. The rearrangement links TRBV6-6 to TRBJ1-1, with 12 bases fitting TRBD1. Looked up from germline, CDR1 is MNHNY and CDR2 is SVGAGI (reference sequence). The CDR3 length is 15 residues. The CDR3 spells CAGRAGQGASTEAFF. DNA of the CDR3: TGTGCCGGCAGGGCGGGACAGGGGGCTAGCACTGAAGCTTTCTTT.

The chain has TRBV6-5 and TRBJ2-7; 8 nucleotides align to TRBD1. V gave up 6 bases and J gave up 6 bases; unmatched junction bases: 13. CDR3 length: 15 amino acids. Germline-derived CDR1 and CDR2 are MNHEY and SVGAGI. The CDR3 nucleotides are TGTGCCAGCAGAAACGACAGGGGAGCCTTCGGCGAGCAGTACTTC. Protein: CASRNDRGAFGEQYF.